The rows below give T cell receptor beta chains drawn from one sample of a study of early T cells in non-severe SARS-CoV-2 infection. TCRdb reprocessed the 5' RACE reads via MiXCR and lists one record per CDR3 protein. The sample contains just under 65,000 distinct CDR3 sequences, around 12% of which appear only once. The sequenced sample consisted of whole blood. Receptors were obtained from an adult who was a healthcare worker with PCR-confirmed SARS-CoV-2 infection or an uninfected control (not recorded which). Each CDR3 is given with its conserved first and last residue.

v_gene: TRBV10-3
CDR3aa: CAISESGDRNNEQFF

v_gene: TRBV29-1
CDR3aa: CSVGGGTGNGYTF

v_gene: TRBV3-1
CDR3aa: CASSQDYGQYF

v_gene: TRBV5-1
CDR3aa: CASSRDRLDEQYF

v_gene: TRBV7-2
CDR3aa: CASSPRRGVGELFF

v_gene: TRBV7-3
CDR3aa: CASSRDTNTEAFF

v_gene: TRBV12-3/TRBV12-4
CDR3aa: CASSSGVFNSPLHF

v_gene: TRBV20-1
CDR3aa: CSARGEGTYEQYF

v_gene: TRBV29-1
CDR3aa: CSPRDRGGEQFF

v_gene: TRBV20-1
CDR3aa: CSAREQGGRFDIQYF

v_gene: TRBV6-1
CDR3aa: CASSAGVTGELFF

v_gene: TRBV7-2
CDR3aa: CASSLSGTSFLDTQYF

v_gene: TRBV27
CDR3aa: CASSLSWPTYEQYF

v_gene: TRBV3-1
CDR3aa: CASSQVEAYEQYF

v_gene: TRBV20-1
CDR3aa: CSAPQQGTNEKLFF

v_gene: TRBV2
CDR3aa: CASSREPSSNQPQHF

v_gene: TRBV12-3/TRBV12-4
CDR3aa: CASSLDRVNSPLHF

v_gene: TRBV19
CDR3aa: CASSILTGYGYTF

v_gene: TRBV18
CDR3aa: CASSPGQGSLTEAFF

v_gene: TRBV6-1
CDR3aa: CASSVTTGGLQYF

v_gene: TRBV7-9
CDR3aa: CASSPGSGNHRSGELFF

v_gene: TRBV6-1
CDR3aa: CASSGGTGLEAFF

v_gene: TRBV10-3
CDR3aa: CAISARRDGYTF

v_gene: TRBV5-6
CDR3aa: CASSYETGGPYEQYF

v_gene: TRBV12-3/TRBV12-4
CDR3aa: CASSSGLSYEQYF

v_gene: TRBV10-3
CDR3aa: CAISEGGQGELDTQYF

v_gene: TRBV28
CDR3aa: CASSLVTGLTGELFF

v_gene: TRBV7-2
CDR3aa: CASSTRTAGYTF

v_gene: TRBV5-1
CDR3aa: CASSLPETGDSHEQFF

v_gene: TRBV7-9
CDR3aa: CASSLRWDRVNEQFF

v_gene: TRBV7-2
CDR3aa: CASSLMSGPDTQYF

v_gene: TRBV10-2
CDR3aa: CASSEIPNSGTGEDTQYF

v_gene: TRBV11-1
CDR3aa: CASSLDPSGGPQTQYF

v_gene: TRBV5-1
CDR3aa: CASMAGGTVNTEAFF

v_gene: TRBV20-1
CDR3aa: CSASSGGNLDTQYF

v_gene: TRBV20-1
CDR3aa: CSARADFDPEQFF

v_gene: TRBV20-1
CDR3aa: CSAPPGTGSYNEQFF

v_gene: TRBV12-3/TRBV12-4
CDR3aa: CASSQGGNQETQYF

v_gene: TRBV11-2
CDR3aa: CASSPISEYNEQFF

v_gene: TRBV20-1
CDR3aa: CSAPQGDLTLAKNIQYF

v_gene: TRBV12-3/TRBV12-4
CDR3aa: CASNLRGGALGEQFF

v_gene: TRBV11-2
CDR3aa: CASSYLAGGQETQYF

v_gene: TRBV9
CDR3aa: CASSVSAGAYEQYF

v_gene: TRBV25-1
CDR3aa: CASSERGAYGYTF

v_gene: TRBV9
CDR3aa: CASSTRAANTGELFF

v_gene: TRBV3-1
CDR3aa: CASSLTNYEQYF

v_gene: TRBV7-2
CDR3aa: CASSSPAGGSLEQYF